A single sample gave rise to the 14 T cell receptor beta chains below, sequenced in a study of T cell responses to AZD1222 COVID-19 vaccine. The table came from immunoSEQ multiplex PCR; TCRdb's copy has only in-frame clones and leaves some out. The sample has around 170,000 clones; 90% are singletons. The specimen comprised peripheral blood, sampled on day 0 of AZD1222 vaccination. These receptors were obtained from an adult in good health.

Here the CDR3 reads CASSASGFNQPQHF. For the CDR3, the DNA is TGTGCCAGCAGTGCATCGGGATTCAATCAGCCCCAGCATTTT. V is TRBV2 and J is TRBJ1-5; D gene unclear. Germline lookup yields CDR1 SNHLY and CDR2 FYNNEI. This CDR3 contains 14 residues. Deletions cut 4 bases from V and 3 bases from J, with 10 bases between. Complete variable domain (other parts from reference TRBV2 and TRBJ1-5): EPEVTQTPSHQVTQMGQEVILRCVPISNHLYFYWYRQILGQKVEFLVSFYNNEISEKSEIFDDQFSVERPDGSNFTLKIRSTKLEDSAMYFCASSASGFNQPQHFGDGTRLSIL.

This chain links TRBV28 with TRBJ2-1, with a possible D match to TRBD2 (6 bases). This CDR3 spans 16 amino acids. V shed 5 bases and J shed 3 bases, with 17 bases lying between them. Germline loops: CDR1 MDHEN, CDR2 SYDVKM. Here the CDR3 DNA reads TGTGCCAGCAGTACCCACACCGGGACTGGCTACAATGAGCAGTTCTTC. Translating it yields CASSTHTGTGYNEQFF. The variable domain in full, with the rest retrieved from reference TRBV28 and TRBJ2-1, is DVKVTQSSRYLVKRTGEKVFLECVQDMDHENMFWYRQDPGLGLRLIYFSYDVKMKEKGDIPEGYSVSREKKERFSLILESASTNQTSMYLCASSTHTGTGYNEQFFGPGTRLTVL.

V gene TRBV7-6 combines with J gene TRBJ2-6; D unclear. The germline V gene has CDR1 SGHVS and CDR2 FNYEAQ. The CDR3 is 15 residues long. V lost 6 bases and J lost 0, with 9 bases in between. The CDR3 DNA sequence: TGTGCCAGCAGTCCGTGGGGCTCTGGGGCCAACGTCCTGACTTTC. Encoded protein: CASSPWGSGANVLTF.

CDR3 in DNA: TGTGCCAGCAGCCATAAACAGGTTCGCTCCTACAATGAGCAGTTCTTC. It encodes CASSHKQVRSYNEQFF. V is TRBV28 and J is TRBJ2-1, with D possibly being TRBD1 (5 bases). V shed 6 bases and J shed 0 bases, with 15 bases lying between them. Looked up from germline, CDR1 is MDHEN and CDR2 is SYDVKM. CDR3 size: 16 residues.

This chain links TRBV19 with TRBJ1-2; 8 bases are a match to TRBD1. The germline CDR1 and CDR2 sequences are LNHDA and SQIVND (reference sequence). J lost 8 bases, V lost 6 bases, and 11 bases had no gene match. CDR3 length: 14 residues. The DNA for the CDR3 is TGTGCCAGTAGCCCCGGACAGGGAGGGGACGGCTACACCTTC. Translation: CASSPGQGGDGYTF.

The chain couples TRBV5-1 to TRBJ1-2; D is perhaps TRBD1 (5 bases). Trimming pared 4 bases from V and 7 bases from J, leaving 20 bases between. The CDR3 extends over 15 amino acids. Germline V gene data show CDR1 as SGHRS and CDR2 as YFSETQ. CDR3 coding DNA: TGCGCCAGCAGCCGGGGGATGCAGATTAAAGGTGGCTACACCTTC. Translation: CASSRGMQIKGGYTF.

V gene TRBV10-3 combines with J gene TRBJ2-7; 7 bases fit TRBD2. CDR1 ENHRY and CDR2 SYGVKD come from the germline V gene. The length of the CDR3 is 13 residues. The trim removed 10 bases at V and 6 bases at J, leaving 12 bases unmatched. The CDR3 nucleotides are TGTGCCACGGCCCTGGGACTACCGGGCGAGCAGTACTTC. It codes for CATALGLPGEQYF.

The genes are TRBV11-2 and TRBJ2-1; 9 positions match TRBD1. The CDR3 has 15 residues. V dropped 5 bases and J dropped 0; count of bases not matched to a gene: 2. CDR1 is SGHAT, CDR2 FQNNGV, per germline. The CDR3 sequence: CASSADRGSYNEQFF. Written as DNA, the CDR3 is TGTGCCAGCAGCGCGGACAGGGGCTCCTACAATGAGCAGTTCTTC.

This chain links TRBV7-2 with TRBJ1-1, with 7 bases aligning to TRBD1. The germline V gene encodes CDR1 SGHTA and CDR2 FQGNSA. This CDR3 has 17 residues. Germline trimming cut 5 bases from V and 0 bases from J; bases unmatched to any gene: 12. For the CDR3, the DNA is TGTGCCAGCAGCCCAGCCCCGGGACAGATAATGAACACTGAAGCTTTCTTT. Protein: CASSPAPGQIMNTEAFF.

The chain has TRBV28 and TRBJ2-5; 8 bases match TRBD2. Trimming took 5 bases from V and 5 from J; bases not matched to a gene: 13. Germline V gene lookup returns CDR1 MDHEN and CDR2 SYDVKM. The CDR3 covers 16 residues. The CDR3 protein is CASSRLASTQGETQYF. CDR3 DNA sequence: TGTGCCAGCAGTCGACTAGCGTCTACCCAGGGGGAGACCCAGTACTTC. The full variable domain, in which reference TRBV28 and TRBJ2-5 provide the parts outside the CDR3, is DVKVTQSSRYLVKRTGEKVFLECVQDMDHENMFWYRQDPGLGLRLIYFSYDVKMKEKGDIPEGYSVSREKKERFSLILESASTNQTSMYLCASSRLASTQGETQYFGPGTRLLVL.

The chain employs TRBV27 and TRBJ1-2; D may be TRBD1 (5 bases). Germline CDR1 and CDR2: MNHEY and SMNVEV (reference sequence). The V gene lost 5 bases and the J gene lost 0 bases, with 10 bases spanning the gap. The CDR3 length is 14 residues. CDR3 amino acids: CASSRAGTNYGYTF. CDR3 nucleotide sequence: TGTGCCAGCAGTCGAGCAGGGACTAACTATGGCTACACCTTC.

This sequence joins TRBV2 and TRBJ1-1; TRBD1 matches 8 bases. Looked up from germline, CDR1 is SNHLY and CDR2 is FYNNEI. V shed 5 bases and J 5 bases; nucleotides not matched to a gene: 7. The CDR3 is 14 amino acids. CDR3 in amino acids: CASSWTGIGTEAFF. The CDR3 DNA sequence: TGTGCCAGCAGTTGGACAGGGATAGGGACTGAAGCTTTCTTT.

The V gene is TRBV28, the J gene TRBJ1-2, with a possible D match to TRBD1 (5 bases). The length of the CDR3 is 13 residues. V lost 7 bases and J lost 7, with 16 bases in between. Germline V gene sequence: CDR1 MDHEN, CDR2 SYDVKM. Written as DNA, the CDR3 is TGTGCCAGCAAGAGAGGAGGGGCTAGTGGCTACACCTTC. This sequence encodes CASKRGGASGYTF.

The CDR3 coding sequence is TGCGCCAGCAGCCTAGTACAGGGAGGAAACACCATATATTTT. Protein product: CASSLVQGGNTIYF. V and J are TRBV5-1 and TRBJ1-3, with D possibly being TRBD1 (6 bases). In germline, CDR1 is SGHRS, CDR2 YFSETQ. V dropped 4 bases and J dropped 4 bases, with 12 bases sitting between them. This CDR3 is built from 14 residues.